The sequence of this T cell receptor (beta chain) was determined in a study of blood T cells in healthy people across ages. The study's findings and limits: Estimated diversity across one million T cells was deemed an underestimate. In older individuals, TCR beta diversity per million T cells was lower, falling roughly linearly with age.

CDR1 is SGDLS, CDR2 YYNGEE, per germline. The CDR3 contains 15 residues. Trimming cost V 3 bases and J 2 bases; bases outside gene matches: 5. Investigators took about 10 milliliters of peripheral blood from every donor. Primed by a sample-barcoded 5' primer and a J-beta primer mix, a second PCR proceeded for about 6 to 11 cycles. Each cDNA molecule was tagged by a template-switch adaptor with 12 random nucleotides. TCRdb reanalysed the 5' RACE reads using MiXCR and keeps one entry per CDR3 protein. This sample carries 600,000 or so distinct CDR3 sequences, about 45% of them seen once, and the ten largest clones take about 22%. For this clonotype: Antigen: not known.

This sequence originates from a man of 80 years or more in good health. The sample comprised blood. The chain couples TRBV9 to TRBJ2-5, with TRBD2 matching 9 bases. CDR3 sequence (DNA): TGTGCCAGCAGCGCCCTAGCGGGGCCTCAAGAGACCCAGTACTTC. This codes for CASSALAGPQETQYF.